The rows below give T cell receptor beta chains drawn from one sample of a study of blood T cell repertoires in COVID-19. Data came from immunoSEQ multiplex PCR; TCRdb stores just in-frame clones and leaves some out. Counted here are 250,000 to 300,000 clones, approximately 91% occurring once; the ten biggest clones make up 2.3%. Sequencing was carried out using PBMCs or T cells enriched from blood (not recorded which). These receptors originate from a woman in her forties with acute COVID-19. The CDR3 runs from the conserved cysteine through the conserved F or W. D genes are given only for firm matches.

TRBJ2-1 TRBV11-2 NA CASSLGTKPGDEQFF
TRBJ2-1 TRBV2 TRBD2 CATPSGSAAEGYNEQFF
TRBJ1-2 TRBV28 TRBD1 CASSVPGQGHYGYTF
TRBJ2-3 TRBV24-1 TRBD2 CATSVPGLAGTSTDTQYF
TRBJ2-7 TRBV7-9 NA CASSLTSYEQYF
TRBJ1-1 TRBV19 TRBD1 CASSISRDRGLNTEAFF
TRBJ1-1 TRBV18 NA CASSPTWVDSEAFF
TRBJ2-7 TRBV5-1 NA CASSLVTRSEEQYF
TRBJ1-1 TRBV25-1 TRBD1 CASSELGQGVTEAFF
TRBJ1-1 TRBV5-6 NA CASSFPLLNTEAFF
TRBJ1-3 TRBV9 TRBD1 CASSGRDRDSGNTIYF
TRBJ2-2 TRBV28 TRBD1 CASSPSGTVNTGELFF